This paragraph covers one T cell receptor (beta chain) sequence. The V end lost 2 bases, the J end lost 0 bases, and 8 bases lay between the germline ends. From germline, CDR1 is MDHEN and CDR2 SYDVKM. This CDR3 contains 14 residues. This entry belongs to a study of T cell responses to AZD1222 COVID-19 vaccine. Here immunoSEQ multiplex PCR was the method, and the copy in TCRdb shows in-frame clones only, minus some. The sample includes about 150,000 clones, around 91% of them seen just once. This sequence was found in an adult in good health. The material sequenced was peripheral blood, taken on day 0 of AZD1222 vaccination. This chain joins TRBV28 and TRBJ2-7; unclear D gene. This chain's CDR3 is CASSLRSVSYEQYF. The CDR3 DNA reads TGTGCCAGCAGTTTAAGGTCCGTCTCCTACGAGCAGTACTTC. The full variable domain, with the rest looked up from reference TRBV28 and TRBJ2-7, is DVKVTQSSRYLVKRTGEKVFLECVQDMDHENMFWYRQDPGLGLRLIYFSYDVKMKEKGDIPEGYSVSREKKERFSLILESASTNQTSMYLCASSLRSVSYEQYFGPGTRLTVT.